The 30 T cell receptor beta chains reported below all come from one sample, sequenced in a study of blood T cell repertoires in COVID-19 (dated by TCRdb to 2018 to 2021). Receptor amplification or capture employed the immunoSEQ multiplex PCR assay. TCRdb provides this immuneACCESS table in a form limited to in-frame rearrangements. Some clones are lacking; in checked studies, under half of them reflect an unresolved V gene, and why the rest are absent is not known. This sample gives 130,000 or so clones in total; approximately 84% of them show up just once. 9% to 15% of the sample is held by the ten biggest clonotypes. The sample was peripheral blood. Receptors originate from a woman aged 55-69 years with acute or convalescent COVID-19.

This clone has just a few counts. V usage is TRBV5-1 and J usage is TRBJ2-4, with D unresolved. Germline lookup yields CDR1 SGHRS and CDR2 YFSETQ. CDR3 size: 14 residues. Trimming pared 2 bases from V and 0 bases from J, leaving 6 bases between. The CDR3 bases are TGCGCCAGCAGCTTTGACATAGCCAAAAACATTCAGTACTTC. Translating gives CASSFDIAKNIQYF. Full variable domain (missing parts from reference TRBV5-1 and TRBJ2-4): KAGVTQTPRYLIKTRGQQVTLSCSPISGHRSVSWYQQTPGQGLQFLFEYFSETQRNKGNFPGRFSGRQFSNSRSEMNVSTLELGDSALYLCASSFDIAKNIQYFGAGTRLSVL.

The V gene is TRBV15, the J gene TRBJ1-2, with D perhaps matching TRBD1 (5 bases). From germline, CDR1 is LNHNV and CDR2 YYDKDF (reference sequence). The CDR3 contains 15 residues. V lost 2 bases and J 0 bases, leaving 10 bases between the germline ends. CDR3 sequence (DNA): TGTGCCACCAGCAGACCCGGGGGGACTAACTATGGCTACACCTTC. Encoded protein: CATSRPGGTNYGYTF.

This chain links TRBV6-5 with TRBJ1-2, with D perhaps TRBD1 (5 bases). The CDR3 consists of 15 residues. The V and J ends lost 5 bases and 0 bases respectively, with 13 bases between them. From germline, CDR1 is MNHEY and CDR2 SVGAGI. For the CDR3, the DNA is TGTGCCAGCAGTCAACAGGCTTTTTCTAACTATGGCTACACCTTC. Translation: CASSQQAFSNYGYTF.

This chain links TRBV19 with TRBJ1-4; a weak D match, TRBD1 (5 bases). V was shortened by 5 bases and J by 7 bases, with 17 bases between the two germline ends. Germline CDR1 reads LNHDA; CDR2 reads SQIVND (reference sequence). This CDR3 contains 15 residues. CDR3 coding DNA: TGTGCCAGTAGTCCCTGGGGGGACTCGGCTGAAAAACTGTTTTTT. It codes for CASSPWGDSAEKLFF.

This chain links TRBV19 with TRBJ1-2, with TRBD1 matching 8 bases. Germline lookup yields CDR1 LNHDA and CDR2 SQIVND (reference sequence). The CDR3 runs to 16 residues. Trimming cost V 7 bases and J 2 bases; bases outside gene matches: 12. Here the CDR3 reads CASKRAPGQENYGYTF. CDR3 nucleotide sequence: TGTGCCAGTAAGAGGGCCCCGGGACAGGAGAACTATGGCTACACCTTC.

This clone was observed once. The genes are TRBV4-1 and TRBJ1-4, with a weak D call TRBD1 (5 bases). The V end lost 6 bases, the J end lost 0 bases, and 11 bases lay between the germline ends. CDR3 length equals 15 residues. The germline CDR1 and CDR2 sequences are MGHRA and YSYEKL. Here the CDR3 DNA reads TGCGCCAGCAGGGTGGAGGGGCCAACTAATGAAAAACTGTTTTTT. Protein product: CASRVEGPTNEKLFF.

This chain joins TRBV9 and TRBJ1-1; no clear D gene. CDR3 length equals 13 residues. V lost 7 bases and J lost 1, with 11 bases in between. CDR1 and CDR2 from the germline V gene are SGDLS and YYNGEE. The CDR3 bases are TGTGCCAGCTCTCCGACTCCGAACACTGAAGCTTTCTTT. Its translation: CASSPTPNTEAFF.

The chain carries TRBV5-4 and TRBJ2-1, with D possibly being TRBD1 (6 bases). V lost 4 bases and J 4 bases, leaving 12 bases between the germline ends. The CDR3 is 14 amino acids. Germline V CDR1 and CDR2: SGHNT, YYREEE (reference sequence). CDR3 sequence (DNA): TGTGCCAGCAGCGAAGGGACACGGTACAATGAGCAGTTCTTC. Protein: CASSEGTRYNEQFF.

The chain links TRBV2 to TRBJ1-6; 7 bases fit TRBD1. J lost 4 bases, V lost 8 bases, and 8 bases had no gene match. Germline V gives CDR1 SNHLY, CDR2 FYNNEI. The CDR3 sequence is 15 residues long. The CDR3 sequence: CASGGRGFYNSPLHF. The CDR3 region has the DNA TGTGCCAGCGGAGGCAGGGGGTTTTATAATTCACCCCTCCACTTT.

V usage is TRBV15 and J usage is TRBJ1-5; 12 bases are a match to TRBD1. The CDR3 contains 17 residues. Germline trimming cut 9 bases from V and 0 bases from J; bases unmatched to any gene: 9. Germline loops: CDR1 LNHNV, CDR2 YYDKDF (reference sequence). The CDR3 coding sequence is TGTGCCACTCTACCGGGACAGGGGGCCTATAGCAATCAGCCCCAGCATTTT. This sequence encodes CATLPGQGAYSNQPQHF.

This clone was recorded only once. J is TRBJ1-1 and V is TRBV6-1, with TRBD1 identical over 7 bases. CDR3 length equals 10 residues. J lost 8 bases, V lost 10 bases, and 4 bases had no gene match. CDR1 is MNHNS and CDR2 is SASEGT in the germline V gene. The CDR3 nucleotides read TGTGCCACCCGGGACAGAGAAGCTTTCTTT. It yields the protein CATRDREAFF.

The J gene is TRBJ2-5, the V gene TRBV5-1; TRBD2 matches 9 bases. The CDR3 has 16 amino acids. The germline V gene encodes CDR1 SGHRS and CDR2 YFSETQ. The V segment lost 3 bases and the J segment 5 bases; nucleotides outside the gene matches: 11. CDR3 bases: TGCGCCAGCAGCTCGAGACTAGCGGACCCCCGGGAGACCCAGTACTTC. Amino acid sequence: CASSSRLADPRETQYF.

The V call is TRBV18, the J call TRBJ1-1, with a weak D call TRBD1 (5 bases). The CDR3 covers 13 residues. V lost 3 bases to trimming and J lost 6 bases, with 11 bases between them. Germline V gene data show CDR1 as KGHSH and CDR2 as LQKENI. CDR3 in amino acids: CASSPQGFAEAFF. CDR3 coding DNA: TGTGCCAGCTCACCCCAGGGTTTCGCTGAAGCTTTCTTT. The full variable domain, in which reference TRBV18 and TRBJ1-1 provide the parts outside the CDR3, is NAGVMQNPRHLVRRRGQEARLRCSPMKGHSHVYWYRQLPEEGLKFMVYLQKENIIDESGMPKERFSAEFPKEGPSILRIQQVVRGDSAAYFCASSPQGFAEAFFGQGTRLTVV.

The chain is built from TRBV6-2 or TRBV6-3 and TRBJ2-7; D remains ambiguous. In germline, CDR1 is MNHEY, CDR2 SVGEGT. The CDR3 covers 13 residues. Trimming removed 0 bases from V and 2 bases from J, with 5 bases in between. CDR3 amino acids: CASSYSGPYEQYV. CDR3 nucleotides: TGTGCCAGCAGTTACTCGGGCCCCTACGAGCAGTACGTC.

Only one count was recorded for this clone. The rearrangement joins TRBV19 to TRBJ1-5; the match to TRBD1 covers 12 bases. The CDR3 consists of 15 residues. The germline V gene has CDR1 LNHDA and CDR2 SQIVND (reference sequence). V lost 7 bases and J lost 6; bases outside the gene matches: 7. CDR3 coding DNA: TGTGCCAGTAAAGGGGGACAGGGGGCAGGTCAGCCCCAGCATTTT. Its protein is CASKGGQGAGQPQHF.

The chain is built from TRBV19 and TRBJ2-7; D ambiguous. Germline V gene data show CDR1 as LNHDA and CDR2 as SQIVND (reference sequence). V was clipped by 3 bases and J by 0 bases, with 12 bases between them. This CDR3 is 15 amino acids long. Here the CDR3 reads CASSIETYSSYEQYF. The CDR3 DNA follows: TGTGCCAGTAGTATTGAGACGTACAGCTCCTACGAGCAGTACTTC.

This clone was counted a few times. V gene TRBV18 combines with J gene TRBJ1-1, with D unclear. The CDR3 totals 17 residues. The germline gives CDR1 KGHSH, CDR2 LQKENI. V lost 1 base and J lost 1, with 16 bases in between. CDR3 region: CASSPRRGAEPNTEAFF. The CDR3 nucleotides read TGTGCCAGCTCACCACGAAGAGGCGCAGAGCCGAACACTGAAGCTTTCTTT.

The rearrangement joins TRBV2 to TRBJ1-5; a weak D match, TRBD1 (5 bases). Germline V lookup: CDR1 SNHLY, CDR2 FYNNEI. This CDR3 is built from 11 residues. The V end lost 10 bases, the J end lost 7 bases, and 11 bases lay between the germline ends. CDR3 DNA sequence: TGTGCCATCGGGGGAGGGCAGCCCCAGCATTTT. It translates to CAIGGGQPQHF.

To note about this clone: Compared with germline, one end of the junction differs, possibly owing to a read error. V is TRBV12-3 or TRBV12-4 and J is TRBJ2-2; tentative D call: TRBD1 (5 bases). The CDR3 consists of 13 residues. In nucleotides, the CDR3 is TGTGCCAGCACTTCAGGGAACCCCGGGGAGCTGTTTTTT. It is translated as CASTSGNPGELFF.

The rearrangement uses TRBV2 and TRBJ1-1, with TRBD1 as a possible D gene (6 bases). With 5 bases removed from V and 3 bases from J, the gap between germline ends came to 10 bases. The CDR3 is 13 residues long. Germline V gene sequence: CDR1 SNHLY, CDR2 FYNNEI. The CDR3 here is CASSPQGDTEAFF. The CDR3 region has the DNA TGTGCCAGCAGTCCACAGGGAGACACTGAAGCTTTCTTT.

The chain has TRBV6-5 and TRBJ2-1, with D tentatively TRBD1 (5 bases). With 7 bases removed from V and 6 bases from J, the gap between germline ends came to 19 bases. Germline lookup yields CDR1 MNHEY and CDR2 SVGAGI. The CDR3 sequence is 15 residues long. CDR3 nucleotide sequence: TGTGCCAGCAAGCGAGGACATCAATTGGGCAATGAGCAGTTCTTC. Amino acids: CASKRGHQLGNEQFF.

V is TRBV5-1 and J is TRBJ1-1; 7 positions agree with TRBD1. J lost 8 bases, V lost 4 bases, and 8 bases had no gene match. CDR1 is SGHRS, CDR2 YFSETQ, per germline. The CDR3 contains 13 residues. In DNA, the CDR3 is TGCGCCAGCAGCCTAGCGACAGGGCAGGAAGCTTTCTTT. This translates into CASSLATGQEAFF. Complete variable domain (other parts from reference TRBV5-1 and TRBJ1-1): KAGVTQTPRYLIKTRGQQVTLSCSPISGHRSVSWYQQTPGQGLQFLFEYFSETQRNKGNFPGRFSGRQFSNSRSEMNVSTLELGDSALYLCASSLATGQEAFFGQGTRLTVV.

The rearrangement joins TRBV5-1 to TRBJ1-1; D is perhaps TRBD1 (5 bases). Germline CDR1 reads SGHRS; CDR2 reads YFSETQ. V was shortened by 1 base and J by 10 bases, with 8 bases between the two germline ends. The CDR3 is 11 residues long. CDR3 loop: CASSLSGVAFF. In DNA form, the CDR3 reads TGCGCCAGCAGCTTGTCGGGGGTAGCTTTCTTT.

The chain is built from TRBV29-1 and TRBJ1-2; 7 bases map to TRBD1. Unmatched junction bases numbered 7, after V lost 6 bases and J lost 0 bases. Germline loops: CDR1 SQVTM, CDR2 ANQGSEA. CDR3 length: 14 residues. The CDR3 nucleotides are TGCAGCGTCGCACAGGGGACGGCTAACTATGGCTACACCTTC. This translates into CSVAQGTANYGYTF. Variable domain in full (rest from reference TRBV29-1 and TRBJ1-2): SAVISQKPSRDICQRGTSLTIQCQVDSQVTMMFWYRQQPGQSLTLIATANQGSEATYESGFVIDKFPISRPNLTFSTLTVSNMSPEDSSIYLCSVAQGTANYGYTFGSGTRLTVV.

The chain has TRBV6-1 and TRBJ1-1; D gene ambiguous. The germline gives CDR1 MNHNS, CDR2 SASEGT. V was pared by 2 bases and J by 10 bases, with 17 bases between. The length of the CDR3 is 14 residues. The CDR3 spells CASSETSAARRAFF. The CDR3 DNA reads TGTGCCAGCAGTGAAACAAGTGCGGCTCGTAGAGCTTTCTTT.

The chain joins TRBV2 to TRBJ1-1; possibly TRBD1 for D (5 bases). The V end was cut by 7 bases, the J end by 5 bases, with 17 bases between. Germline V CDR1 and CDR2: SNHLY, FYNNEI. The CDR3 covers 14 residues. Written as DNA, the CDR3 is TGTGCCAGCATGGGGGACGGGAGGGGAACTGAAGCTTTCTTT. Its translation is CASMGDGRGTEAFF.

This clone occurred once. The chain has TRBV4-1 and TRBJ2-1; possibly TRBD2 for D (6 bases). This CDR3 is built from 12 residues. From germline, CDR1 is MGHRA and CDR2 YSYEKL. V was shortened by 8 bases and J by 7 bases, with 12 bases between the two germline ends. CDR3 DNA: TGCGCCAGCGAGGGAGGATGGAATGAGCAGTTCTTC. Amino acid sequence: CASEGGWNEQFF.

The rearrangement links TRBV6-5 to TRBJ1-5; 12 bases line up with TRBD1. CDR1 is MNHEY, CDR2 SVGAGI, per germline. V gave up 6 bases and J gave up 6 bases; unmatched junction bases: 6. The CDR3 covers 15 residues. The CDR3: CASSAGQGASQPQHF. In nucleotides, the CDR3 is TGTGCCAGCAGCGCGGGACAGGGGGCTAGTCAGCCCCAGCATTTT.

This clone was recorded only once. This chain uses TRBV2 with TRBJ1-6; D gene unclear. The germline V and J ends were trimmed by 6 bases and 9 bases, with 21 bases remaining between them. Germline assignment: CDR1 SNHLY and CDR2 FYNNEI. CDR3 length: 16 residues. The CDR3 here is CASRDSAGWRISPLHF. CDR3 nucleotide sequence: TGTGCCAGCAGGGATTCGGCGGGGTGGAGGATTTCACCCCTCCACTTT. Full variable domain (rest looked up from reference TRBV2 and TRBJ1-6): EPEVTQTPSHQVTQMGQEVILRCVPISNHLYFYWYRQILGQKVEFLVSFYNNEISEKSEIFDDQFSVERPDGSNFTLKIRSTKLEDSAMYFCASRDSAGWRISPLHFGNGTRLTVT.

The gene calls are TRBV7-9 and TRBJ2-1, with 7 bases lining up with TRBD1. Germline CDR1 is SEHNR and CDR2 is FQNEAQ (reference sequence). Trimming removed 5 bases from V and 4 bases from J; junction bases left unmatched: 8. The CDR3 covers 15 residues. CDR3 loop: CASSQGDGTYNEQFF. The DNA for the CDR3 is TGTGCCAGCAGCCAGGGGGACGGCACTTACAATGAGCAGTTCTTC.